Given below is one TCR beta chain in context. These data belong to a study of blood T cell repertoires in COVID-19. Looking at the study overall: Specimens from acute and convalescent COVID-19 originated in the United States, Italy and Spain. Sources were T cells, B-cell-depleted T cells, or PBMCs; the material itself was cDNA or gDNA.

In the authors' workflow: Amplification of reference gene primers was used by the study to estimate nucleated cell counts. TCRdb's table, derived via immunoSEQ multiplex PCR, lists solely in-frame clones and lacks some. V, J and clone size reflect that table, while D and trimming were determined from the DNA. The sample comprises 95,000 to 150,000 clones, around 76% of which are singletons, and approximately 2.4% rests with the top ten. The CDR3 loop spans 14 amino acids. Germline lookup yields CDR1 ENHRY and CDR2 SYGVKD. V gave up 5 bases and J gave up 0 bases; unmatched junction bases: 4. The sequence was obtained from a man between 70 and 80 years old with acute or convalescent COVID-19. The sequenced sample was peripheral blood. This chain uses TRBV10-3 with TRBJ2-7, with 7 bases aligning to TRBD1. The CDR3 region has the DNA TGTGCCATCAGTAGAGACAGGGCCTCCTACGAGCAGTACTTC. This codes for CAISRDRASYEQYF.